The sequence of this T cell receptor beta chain was determined in a study of Tregs in tolerant kidney transplant recipients. Findings and caveats of the study: Few patients were studied, so findings need validation in larger groups. No direct test of biological reproducibility was done here.

This table comes from immunoSEQ multiplex PCR, and its TCRdb copy is limited to in-frame clones, with some not included. The profile shows roughly 250,000 clones, around 82% of them singletons. Trimming took off 4 bases at V and 4 bases at J, with 20 bases between the two ends. Germline V CDR1 and CDR2: SGHAT, FQNNGV. This CDR3 has 17 residues. Turning to this clone: Its target is unknown.

Unstimulated regulatory T cells (CD4+CD25+CD127-), CD4+CD25- non-regulatory cells, CD4 and CD8 cells were FACS-sorted from thawed PBMCs. Sequencing was performed on CD4+ T cells from blood. This TCR came from a human donor in good health. The V call is TRBV11-2, the J call TRBJ1-3; TRBD1 is a possible D gene (5 bases). CDR3 coding DNA: TGTGCCAGCAGCTACAGCGGGGCATACCTGAGGGGAAACACCATATATTTT. It yields the protein CASSYSGAYLRGNTIYF.